Listed below are T cell receptor beta chains from one sample, sequenced in a study of CD8+ T cells in alopecia areata. Assay: immunoSEQ multiplex PCR; the TCRdb copy retains only in-frame clones and omits some. Counted here are 150,000 to 200,000 clones, about three fifths occurring once; the ten biggest clones make up 0.91%. The source was CD4+ T cells sorted from blood, collected at week 4, from a patient treated with tofacitinib. The receptors come from a human donor with alopecia areata. The conserved cysteine and the conserved F or W are not part of the CDR3 here. Rows give clone size only sometimes, using once, few, many, or a class for an expanded clone.

v_gene: TRBV6-5; abundance: NA; j_gene: TRBJ1-2; CDR3aa: ASSQPGRDNGYT
v_gene: TRBV19; abundance: NA; j_gene: TRBJ1-2; CDR3aa: ASKTNYGYT
v_gene: TRBV30; abundance: NA; j_gene: TRBJ2-5; CDR3aa: AWSLTGGAETQY
v_gene: TRBV9; abundance: NA; j_gene: TRBJ2-5; CDR3aa: ASSVAAGQETQY
v_gene: TRBV30; abundance: NA; j_gene: TRBJ1-5; CDR3aa: ALSWGINQPQH
v_gene: TRBV7-8; abundance: few; j_gene: TRBJ1-5; CDR3aa: ASSHSRGRPDQPQH
v_gene: TRBV7-2; abundance: NA; j_gene: TRBJ2-7; CDR3aa: ASSLPRASGTYEQY
v_gene: TRBV5-4; abundance: NA; j_gene: TRBJ2-5; CDR3aa: ASSLISETQY
v_gene: TRBV9; abundance: NA; j_gene: TRBJ2-3; CDR3aa: ASSVVGTSGPQVTQY
v_gene: TRBV4-3; abundance: NA; j_gene: TRBJ1-1; CDR3aa: ASSQDYWFTEAF
v_gene: TRBV11-3; abundance: NA; j_gene: TRBJ1-6; CDR3aa: ASSLGDGGMGNSPLH
v_gene: TRBV2; abundance: NA; j_gene: TRBJ1-2; CDR3aa: ASSPIRYGYT
v_gene: TRBV25-1; abundance: NA; j_gene: TRBJ2-6; CDR3aa: ASSGTGAGANVLT
v_gene: TRBV7-2; abundance: NA; j_gene: TRBJ2-4; CDR3aa: ASSLGGSLAKNIQY
v_gene: TRBV30; abundance: NA; j_gene: TRBJ1-3; CDR3aa: AWTTGVGNTIY
v_gene: TRBV5-1; abundance: once; j_gene: TRBJ1-5; CDR3aa: ASSPGAGPSNQPQH
v_gene: TRBV30; abundance: NA; j_gene: TRBJ2-7; CDR3aa: AWSVSGRKYEQY
v_gene: TRBV27; abundance: NA; j_gene: TRBJ2-7; CDR3aa: ASSTQGRGSNEQY
v_gene: TRBV19; abundance: NA; j_gene: TRBJ2-7; CDR3aa: ATGQIYEQY
v_gene: TRBV4-2; abundance: NA; j_gene: TRBJ2-3; CDR3aa: ASSQGLAGGGLTDTQY
v_gene: TRBV2; abundance: NA; j_gene: TRBJ1-6; CDR3aa: ASYQDATSPLH
v_gene: TRBV5-1; abundance: NA; j_gene: TRBJ2-7; CDR3aa: ASSLLGRTGGDEQY
v_gene: TRBV5-6; abundance: NA; j_gene: TRBJ2-2; CDR3aa: ASSLAGGTGELF
v_gene: TRBV29-1; abundance: NA; j_gene: TRBJ2-7; CDR3aa: SVENRAGSYEQY
v_gene: TRBV5-1; abundance: NA; j_gene: TRBJ2-1; CDR3aa: ASSLVAGPDEQF
v_gene: TRBV6-5; abundance: few; j_gene: TRBJ1-1; CDR3aa: ASRPRDRNTEAF